This entry describes one T cell receptor beta chain. Its specificity is unknown. V lost 3 bases to trimming and J lost 2 bases, with 5 bases between them. Germline V lookup: CDR1 GTSNPN, CDR2 SVGIG (reference sequence). CDR3 length: 11 residues. The data belong to a study of T cell responses to AZD1222 COVID-19 vaccine. Study-level points and caveats: Baseline testing showed seropositivity in only six AZD1222 recipients.

Measured with immunoSEQ multiplex PCR; TCRdb has only the in-frame clones, and not every one. Among about 160,000 clones listed, 85% to 95% were seen once. This receptor was taken from an adult in good health. The genes are TRBV30 and TRBJ2-7, with D unresolved. The input for sequencing was peripheral blood, taken on day 0 of AZD1222 vaccination. Written as DNA, the CDR3 is TGTGCCTGGAGCCACGCCTACGAGCAGTACTTC. This translates into CAWSHAYEQYF.